What follows describes a single TCR beta chain. The clone's antigen remains unknown. No base quality values were provided; no much bigger clone lies one nucleotide off. The cohort consisted of 670 or so healthy bone marrow donors. All cohort members were sampled while nominally healthy, although unrecorded immune exposures were likely present. The donor was CMV seronegative and was included in the group of several hundred seronegative cohort members. Each donor provided a peripheral blood sample, and peripheral blood mononuclear cells were used for TCR beta sequencing. The Qiagen DNeasy Blood Extraction Kit was used to extract genomic DNA from the blood cell samples. The data originate from a study of cytomegalovirus exposure and HLA in healthy donors (TCRdb year 2017). With regard to the full study: An earlier analysis of roughly 610 of the donors reported 250 to 300 Gb of sequence data and about 120 million unique TCR beta sequences obtained from some 200 million T cells. About 300 gigabases of sequencing data and 78 million or so unique TCR sequences were included in an early release covering around 650 HLA-typed donors. Among the roughly 390 genotyped donors, around 81% belonged to the genetic ancestry cluster associated with self-reported Caucasian donors. The study was designed to test whether signatures of past pathogen exposure could be identified by cataloging public T cell receptors. The study used immunosequencing to profile the T cell repertoires of 666 subjects and linked those repertoires to cytomegalovirus serostatus. Besides the first cohort of 500 to 700 subjects, a separate validation cohort made up of 120 different subjects was used. The study combined high-throughput TCR immunosequencing, statistical association of individual TCRs with disease status, and machine learning to predict cytomegalovirus infection status. A later analysis re-analyzed previously published TCR beta repertoires from roughly 690 donors and added high-resolution HLA genotyping to study TCR occurrence patterns. In the later analysis, no new phenotypic data were used to find candidate immune exposures; instead, reliance was placed on TCR beta sequences and their occurrence across donors. An earlier analysis of more than 450 of the donors used high-throughput TCR beta sequencing to judge whether each TCR beta V gene segment behaved as functional or pseudogenic. Donor age, sex, ethnicity and CMV serostatus were compiled together with the repertoire data. In a later genetic analysis, genome-wide SNP genotypes for about three fifths of the 666 donors were used, and that subset was treated as a discovery cohort. Every repertoire in the discovery cohort had been generated on one and the same sequencing platform. HLA typing included class I and class II loci at four-digit resolution. The number of donors typed differed by locus, with about 629-630 for A, B, C, DRB1 and DQB1, around 500 for DQA1, some 570 for DPA1, and around 430 for DPB1. About five DR-DQ haplotypes were treated as single units for association and clustering because of strong linkage in the cohort. Across approximately 400 genotyped donors of the cohort, an average of about 240,000 unique TCR beta nucleotide sequences per donor were sequenced, and 15% to 20% of those sequences were non-productive.

Trimming removed 5 bases from V and 6 bases from J; the gene matches leave 4 bases unexplained. The CDR1 and CDR2 encoded by the germline V gene (reference sequence) are WNHNN and SYGVQD. Its CDR3 holds 13 amino acids, cysteine through phenylalanine. The read is trimmed to its CDR3 DNA, 39 bases read in frame from base 1. Library method: the immunoSEQ multiplex PCR assay. For the multiplex PCR, a mixture combining 60 forward primers for TCR Vbeta segments and 13 reverse primers for TCR Jbeta segments was used. Amplification of the CDR3 region of rearranged TCR beta genes was performed with a multiplex PCR assay on genomic DNA. The Illumina HiSeq System was used to sequence the amplified TCR beta libraries as 87-base-pair reads. The authors processed their data as follows. A later analysis tallied around 80 million unique TCR beta chains across the 666 repertoires, and some 12 million of those chains were shared by two or more donors. Raw reads were error-corrected and collapsed into unique sequences with a nearest-neighbor algorithm that merged closely related sequences to remove PCR and sequencing errors. Alignment of CDR3 sequences to IMGT reference sequences was used to assign V, D and J gene segments. For a sequence to be retained, a match of at least six nucleotides was required to both a V gene segment and a J gene segment. A rearrangement was called productive if the CDR3 had no stop codons and remained in frame with V and J, and every other rearrangement was called non-productive. Following IMGT convention, CDR3 was defined as the stretch from the second conserved V-encoded cysteine up to the conserved J-encoded phenylalanine. The earlier analysis of roughly 590 of the donors excluded any sequence lacking an unambiguous match to a single V gene segment. An earlier analysis of a few hundred of the donors called V segments functional above 56.7% productive rearrangements and segregating when the between-donor standard deviation exceeded 5%. A statistical classification framework was built for diagnosing cytomegalovirus status from the catalog of TCR beta chain sequences. A later analysis assigned V and J genes by comparing TCR nucleotide sequences with IMGT/GENE-DB human TR gene sequences. The TCRdist pipeline was used in a later analysis to assign CDR3 sequences and most-parsimonious VDJ recombination scenarios. In a later analysis, every TCR beta chain was defined by the combination of its CDR3 amino acid sequence and its V-gene family, and reads without a unique V-gene family were dropped. As a way to deal with suspected cross-contamination and a sequencing artifact, a later analysis dropped 592 nucleotide sequences that were highly shared and had low generation probability. For each public chain, a later analysis derived a clonal expansion index from normalized ranks of inferred template counts within each repertoire. In a later analysis, generation probabilities were computed using a VDJ recombination model fitted to out-of-frame rearrangements, and the results were checked against IGoR. In a later analysis, hypergeometric tests were used to score TCR-TCR, TCR-HLA and TCR-CMV co-occurrence, with a repertoire-size bias correction applied to TCR pairs. In a later analysis, false discovery rates were estimated by permuting HLA or CMV assignments 20 times. In a later analysis, co-occurring TCRs were grouped with DBSCAN, and TCRdist sequence similarity was added when clustering was performed within HLA-allele-positive subsets. Co-occurrence clustering excluded repertoires with fewer than 30,000 or more than 120,000 public chains, plus five with anomalous nucleotide sharing. Held by TCRdb, this immuneACCESS table contains in-frame sequences only and omits some clones. Under half of the omission traces to an unresolved V gene where checked; the cause of the rest is unknown. D and trimming were read from the DNA, whereas the V and J calls and clone size are those reported in that table. The sample table lists 65,000 to 100,000 clones, roughly 80% of them with a count of one. The leading ten clones occupy roughly 2% of the sample.

Paper-wide results and their limitations: In a later analysis, TCR association rates were found to vary across HLA loci, with the most associated TCRs seen for DRB1 alleles and the fewest for HLA-C alleles. Most CMV-associated TCR beta chains appeared to be HLA-restricted in a later analysis, and the HLA associations seemed to be driven largely by CMV exposure. Because counts were too low, about 15 rarely observed V segments, including chromosome 9 orphons, were left out of the earlier analysis of over 550 of the donors. In an earlier analysis of about 600 of the donors, most TCR beta V segments appeared in productive rearrangements about 90% or about 30% of the time, broadly matching IMGT annotations. In a later analysis, HLA-associated TCR beta chains showed more clonal expansion and lower generation probabilities than non-associated chains that were equally common. Most TCR sequences were observed very rarely across donors, whereas some public TCRs were present in many individuals. A group of highly shared sequence variants was considered likely to be a technical artifact of the sequencing pipeline. According to the authors, the approach could potentially be generalized to other disease states and immunological phenotypes. In vitro tests confirmed that three of the cytomegalovirus-associated TCR beta chains recognize cytomegalovirus antigens. The presence/absence analyses assumed that sequencing depth was roughly uniform across donors, and that assumption may not be true. Compared with the roughly 670-donor mean, donors in an Asian-associated ancestry cluster had fewer N-insertions in productive TCRs, according to a later genetic analysis. The only immune exposure information available for the cohort was CMV serostatus. An association between a missense DCLRE1C variant and V-gene and J-gene trimming of TCR beta chains was found in a later genetic analysis and replicated in an independent cohort. The classifier was reported to diagnose cytomegalovirus status with high specificity and sensitivity in both the original cohort and the validation cohort. Strong co-occurrence of HLA alleles, especially DR and DQ, made assigning TCR associations to individual alleles difficult. A further reported finding was that TCR beta sequences accurately predicted the HLA-A and HLA-B alleles for most subjects in the first cohort. Correlated functional status among segregating V segments might reflect linkage disequilibrium, but an unknown experimental factor could not be ruled out. In the study, 164 TCR beta chains were listed as associated with cytomegalovirus. HLA typing was unavailable for some donors at each locus, so association tests used only the typed subset. In this cohort, only TCR beta chains were sequenced, and detectable features were limited by the absence of alpha or paired-chain data. In a later analysis, about 16,000 TCR beta sequences were associated with specific HLA alleles at a false discovery rate of 0.05. Some IMGT-functional V segments, including TRBV6-2 and TRBV6-3, could not be told apart with the 87-base-pair reads, so those segments were excluded. In a later analysis, several top co-occurrence clusters were reported to appear linked to parvovirus B19, influenza, CMV and Epstein-Barr virus.

The TCR originated in a man in his forties in good health and CMV-seronegative. This chain joins TRBV10-1 to TRBJ1-5, with 7 bases in between that match TRBD1. Sequencing used PBMCs. The CDR3 loop reads CASSPGQAQPQHF. The DNA sequence follows: TGCGCCAGCAGTCCCGGACAGGCTCAGCCCCAGCATTTT.